The rows below give T cell receptor beta chains drawn from one sample of a study of T cells in localized non-small cell lung cancer. The data were produced by immunoSEQ multiplex PCR, yet TCRdb's version contains in-frame clones alone and is incomplete. There are tens of thousands of clones in the sample; roughly four fifths occur only once, and almost 8% lies in the top ten. This specimen consisted of PBMCs, obtained before any cancer treatment. The receptors shown here come from a man between 40 and 69 years old with stage II lung adenocarcinoma. Each CDR3 is given with its conserved first and last residue. A D gene is named only where the DNA matches it firmly. Clone sizes are given selectively: once, few, many, or a class where the clone is expanded.

V gene: TRBV15; D gene: -; J gene: TRBJ2-3; clone size: -; CDR3 DNA: TGTGCCACCAGCAGAGTGGGCGGGAGCACAGATACGCAGTATTTT; CDR3 protein: CATSRVGGSTDTQYF
V gene: TRBV7-2; D gene: -; J gene: TRBJ2-3; clone size: few; CDR3 DNA: TGTGCCAGCAGCTTAGCGGGGGGAGGAGATACGCAGTATTTT; CDR3 protein: CASSLAGGGDTQYF
V gene: TRBV5-1; D gene: TRBD1; J gene: TRBJ1-4; clone size: -; CDR3 DNA: TGCGCCAGCAGCTTCGGACAGGGGGTCGGTGAAAAACTGTTTTTT; CDR3 protein: CASSFGQGVGEKLFF
V gene: TRBV5-1; D gene: -; J gene: TRBJ2-3; clone size: -; CDR3 DNA: TGCGCCAGCAGCCCGCACGGAGGACCCTTAACAGATACGCAGTATTTT; CDR3 protein: CASSPHGGPLTDTQYF
V gene: TRBV9; D gene: -; J gene: TRBJ2-2; clone size: -; CDR3 DNA: TGTGCCAGCAGCGTTACCCCAAATCCTACCGGGGAGCTGTTTTTT; CDR3 protein: CASSVTPNPTGELFF
V gene: TRBV6-5; D gene: TRBD1; J gene: TRBJ1-2; clone size: -; CDR3 DNA: TGTGCCAGCTTCCAGGGGGCAGGTGGCTACACCTTC; CDR3 protein: CASFQGAGGYTF
V gene: TRBV6-5; D gene: -; J gene: TRBJ1-1; clone size: few; CDR3 DNA: TGTGCCAGCAGTTACGCAGGAGGTGAAGCTTTCTTT; CDR3 protein: CASSYAGGEAFF
V gene: TRBV5-8; D gene: TRBD1; J gene: TRBJ2-7; clone size: -; CDR3 DNA: TGTGCCAGCAGCCTGGGACAGGGGACGGACGAGCAGTACTTC; CDR3 protein: CASSLGQGTDEQYF
V gene: TRBV7-9; D gene: -; J gene: TRBJ1-1; clone size: once; CDR3 DNA: TGTGCCAGCAGCCCCGACTGGTCTGGAGCTTTCTTT; CDR3 protein: CASSPDWSGAFF
V gene: TRBV9; D gene: -; J gene: TRBJ1-1; clone size: -; CDR3 DNA: TGTGCCAGCAGCGTAGGGGGCCCCCAGGTAGAAGCTTTCTTT; CDR3 protein: CASSVGGPQVEAFF
V gene: TRBV9; D gene: -; J gene: TRBJ2-6; clone size: -; CDR3 DNA: TGTGCCAGCAGCGAGGGACCCGGGGCCAACGTCCTGACTTTC; CDR3 protein: CASSEGPGANVLTF
V gene: TRBV6-6; D gene: -; J gene: TRBJ2-5; clone size: -; CDR3 DNA: TGTGCCAGCAGTTACAGGGTAGATTCGGTGCCCCAGTACTTC; CDR3 protein: CASSYRVDSVPQYF
V gene: TRBV6-5; D gene: -; J gene: TRBJ2-5; clone size: -; CDR3 DNA: TGTGCCAGCAGGGCAAAGACCCAAGAGACCCAGTACTTC; CDR3 protein: CASRAKTQETQYF
V gene: TRBV6-5; D gene: -; J gene: TRBJ1-2; clone size: -; CDR3 DNA: TGTGCCAGCAGTTTGTACAGGGAAGGTGGCTACACCTTC; CDR3 protein: CASSLYREGGYTF
V gene: TRBV7-9; D gene: TRBD2; J gene: TRBJ2-4; clone size: -; CDR3 DNA: TGTGCCAGCAGCCAGGAACTAGCGGGGGGCGAGAACATTCAGTACTTC; CDR3 protein: CASSQELAGGENIQYF
V gene: TRBV9; D gene: TRBD1; J gene: TRBJ2-1; clone size: -; CDR3 DNA: TGTGCCAGCAGCGAAAATACAGGGGAAGGCTTGGTCAATGAGCAGTTCTTC; CDR3 protein: CASSENTGEGLVNEQFF
V gene: TRBV18; D gene: -; J gene: TRBJ2-7; clone size: once; CDR3 DNA: TGTGCCAGCTCACCACCGGTGGCCAGTTATTACGAGCAGTACTTC; CDR3 protein: CASSPPVASYYEQYF
V gene: TRBV7-9; D gene: -; J gene: TRBJ2-5; clone size: -; CDR3 DNA: TGTGCCAGCGGAGGACAGGGAGGGGAGACCCAGTACTTC; CDR3 protein: CASGGQGGETQYF
V gene: TRBV20-1; D gene: -; J gene: TRBJ2-2; clone size: -; CDR3 DNA: TGCAGTGCTGGAGACTTGAGGGAGCTGTTTTTT; CDR3 protein: CSAGDLRELFF
V gene: TRBV18; D gene: -; J gene: TRBJ1-5; clone size: -; CDR3 DNA: TGTGCCAGCTCTAAAGGGCAGGGAAGCAATCAGCCCCAGCATTTT; CDR3 protein: CASSKGQGSNQPQHF
V gene: TRBV7-2; D gene: TRBD1; J gene: TRBJ1-3; clone size: -; CDR3 DNA: TGTGCCAGCAGCCCAGGAGACAGGGGGGCTGGAAACACCATATATTTT; CDR3 protein: CASSPGDRGAGNTIYF
V gene: TRBV10-3; D gene: TRBD2; J gene: TRBJ2-7; clone size: -; CDR3 DNA: TGTGCCATCATGGAGCGGGAGGGCTACGAGCAGTACTTC; CDR3 protein: CAIMEREGYEQYF
V gene: TRBV4-1; D gene: TRBD2; J gene: TRBJ2-1; clone size: -; CDR3 DNA: TGCGCCAGCAGCCAAGGTAGCGGGACCTACAATGAGCAGTTCTTC; CDR3 protein: CASSQGSGTYNEQFF
V gene: TRBV5-1; D gene: -; J gene: TRBJ2-6; clone size: -; CDR3 DNA: TGCGCCAGCAGCTTAGGGGCGTCCAGGTGGGGGGCCAACGTCCTGACTTTC; CDR3 protein: CASSLGASRWGANVLTF
V gene: TRBV11-1; D gene: TRBD1; J gene: TRBJ2-7; clone size: -; CDR3 DNA: TGTGCCAGCAGCTCCCCCGGACAGGGGGACTACGAGCAGTACTTC; CDR3 protein: CASSSPGQGDYEQYF
V gene: TRBV6-5; D gene: -; J gene: TRBJ1-1; clone size: -; CDR3 DNA: TGTGCCAGCAGTGCGGACAGAGGGACCACTGAAGCTTTCTTT; CDR3 protein: CASSADRGTTEAFF
V gene: TRBV10-3; D gene: TRBD1; J gene: TRBJ1-1; clone size: few; CDR3 DNA: TGTGCCATCAGTGGGACAGGCTCAATGAACACTGAAGCTTTCTTT; CDR3 protein: CAISGTGSMNTEAFF
V gene: TRBV7-8; D gene: -; J gene: TRBJ2-1; clone size: -; CDR3 DNA: TGTGCCAGCAGCCCTCCCGGGGGCGTAGATGAGCAGTTCTTC; CDR3 protein: CASSPPGGVDEQFF